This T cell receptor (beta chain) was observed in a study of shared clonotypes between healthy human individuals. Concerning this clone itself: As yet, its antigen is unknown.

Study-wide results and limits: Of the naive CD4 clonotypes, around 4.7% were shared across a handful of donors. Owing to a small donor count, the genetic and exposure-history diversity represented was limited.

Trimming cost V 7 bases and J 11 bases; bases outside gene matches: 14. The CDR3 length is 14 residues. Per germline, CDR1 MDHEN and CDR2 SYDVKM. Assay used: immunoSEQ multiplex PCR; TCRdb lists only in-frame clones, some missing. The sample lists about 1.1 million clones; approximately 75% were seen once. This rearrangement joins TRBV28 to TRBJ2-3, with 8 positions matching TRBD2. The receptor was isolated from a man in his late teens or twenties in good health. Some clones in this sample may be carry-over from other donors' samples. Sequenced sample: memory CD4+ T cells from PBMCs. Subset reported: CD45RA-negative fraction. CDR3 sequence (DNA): TGTGCCAGCACCGCCCCCAGCGGGAGAGTAGGGCAGTATTTT. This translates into CASTAPSGRVGQYF.